This T cell receptor (beta chain) appears in the sequencing data of a study of long-term antiretroviral therapy in people with HIV. Overall study context: Some samples came about a decade before the 2015 immediate-ART recommendation, and these were the earliest.

Regarding this clone: Its antigen is as yet unknown.

Study results and caveats: Relative to control repertoires, HIV repertoires exhibited narrower CDR3 length ranges.

Assay version v3.0 of immunoSEQ was used, and it was run at survey level. Measured with immunoSEQ multiplex PCR; TCRdb has only the in-frame clones, and not every one. The sample has 20,000 to 25,000 clones, around four fifths seen once. The sample consisted of unsorted PBMCs, taken 1.6 years after starting antiretroviral therapy. The receptor comes from a man aged 40-50 years with HIV.

The CDR3, as DNA: TGCGCCAGCAGCTTGGCAGGCAGGCTCAGAACTAATGAAAAACTGTTTTTT. The encoded protein is CASSLAGRLRTNEKLFF. The chain carries TRBV5-1 and TRBJ1-4; the D is unclear. V was cut by 0 bases and J by 1 base, with 13 bases left in between. The length of the CDR3 is 17 residues. CDR1 SGHRS and CDR2 YFSETQ come from the germline V gene.